One sample yielded the 24 T cell receptor beta chains listed below, sequenced in a study of blood T cell repertoires in COVID-19. The protocol was immunoSEQ multiplex PCR, while the TCRdb copy is restricted to in-frame clones and leaves out a portion. The table records around 380,000 clones, approximately 89% of them present only once. The sample consisted of PBMCs or T cells enriched from blood (not recorded which). The receptors here all came from a man aged 25-40 years who had recovered from COVID-19.

This clone was found a few times. The J gene is TRBJ1-4, the V gene TRBV7-8, with a possible D match to TRBD1 (5 bases). Deletions cut 5 bases from V and 5 bases from J, with 12 bases between. In germline, CDR1 is SGHVS, CDR2 FQNEAQ. The CDR3 spans 14 residues. In nucleotides, the CDR3 is TGTGCCAGCAGCCGAGGGGCAGGGAATGAAAAACTGTTTTTT. It encodes CASSRGAGNEKLFF.

The J gene is TRBJ1-2, the V gene TRBV7-8; 8 bases are a match to TRBD1. The germline CDR1 and CDR2 sequences are SGHVS and FQNEAQ. Trimming at V came to 5 bases and at J to 3 bases, leaving 5 bases not matched to a gene. CDR3 length equals 14 residues. The CDR3 DNA reads as TGTGCCAGCAGCACCGACAGGGGAGACTATGGCTACACCTTC. Encoded protein: CASSTDRGDYGYTF.

This CDR3 reads CASSYSNSANIQYF. Here the CDR3 DNA reads TGTGCCAGCAGTTACTCCAACTCCGCTAACATTCAGTACTTC. This chain connects TRBV6-5 to TRBJ2-4; D unresolved. Trimming cost V 0 bases and J 7 bases, with 10 bases left between them. The germline gives CDR1 MNHEY, CDR2 SVGAGI. This CDR3 spans 14 amino acids.

The CDR3 reads CASGKTDTTEAFF. CDR3 bases: TGTGCCAGCGGGAAGACAGATACCACTGAAGCTTTCTTT. The chain is built from TRBV21-1 and TRBJ1-1; the tabulated D call, TRBD1, remains unverified against the DNA. TRBV21-1 is assigned pseudogene status. The CDR3 runs to 13 residues.

The chain is built from TRBV30 and TRBJ1-5; the match to TRBD1 covers 7 bases. Germline CDR1 reads GTSNPN; CDR2 reads SVGIG (reference sequence). This CDR3 is built from 13 residues. With 5 bases clipped from V and 1 base from J, the junction kept 2 bases outside the gene matches. CDR3 nucleotides: TGTGCCTGGGCAGGGGGAAGCAATCAGCCCCAGCATTTT. This translates into CAWAGGSNQPQHF.

The chain couples TRBV2 to TRBJ2-7; no reliable D call. The CDR3 covers 14 residues. The V gene lost 5 bases and the J gene lost 3 bases, with 14 bases spanning the gap. Germline CDR1 reads SNHLY; CDR2 reads FYNNEI. CDR3 sequence: CASSNLDSYYEQYF. DNA for the CDR3: TGTGCCAGCAGTAACTTAGACTCCTACTACGAGCAGTACTTC.

In DNA, the CDR3 is TGTGCCAGCAGTTTTACCGGGACAGGGACCCACGAGCAGTACTTC. Protein sequence: CASSFTGTGTHEQYF. The chain is built from TRBV5-5 and TRBJ2-7, with 9 positions matching TRBD1. J was trimmed by 5 bases and V by 5 bases; bases with no gene match: 11. Germline CDR1 is SGHKS and CDR2 is YYEKEE (reference sequence). The length of the CDR3 is 15 residues.

A note on this clone: A junction boundary mismatches the germline segment, possibly from a read error. V and J are TRBV2 and TRBJ1-2; 7 bases map to TRBD1. Per the germline V gene, CDR1 is SNHLY and CDR2 is FYNNEI. This CDR3 comprises 11 residues. CDR3 DNA: TGTGCCAGCAGTACAGGGGCCGGGGGCTCCTTC. This encodes CASSTGAGGSF. The full variable domain, completed using reference TRBV2 and TRBJ1-2, is EPEVTQTPSHQVTQMGQEVILRCVPISNHLYFYWYRQILGQKVEFLVSFYNNEISEKSEIFDDQFSVERPDGSNFTLKIRSTKLEDSAMYFCASSTGAGGSFGSGTRLTVV.

This clone came up a few times. The genes are TRBV29-1 and TRBJ1-3; 7 bases line up with TRBD1. Germline V gene sequence: CDR1 SQVTM, CDR2 ANQGSEA. The CDR3 totals 14 residues. J was trimmed by 2 bases and V by 4 bases; bases with no gene match: 5. The CDR3 bases are TGCAGCGTTGTAAAGGGGGCTCCTGGAAACACCATATATTTT. It specifies CSVVKGAPGNTIYF.

The rearrangement joins TRBV6-2 or TRBV6-3 to TRBJ1-1; D perhaps matches TRBD1 (5 bases). The CDR3 is made up of 13 amino acids. V dropped 6 bases and J dropped 3 bases, with 11 bases sitting between them. Germline values: CDR1 MNHEY, CDR2 SVGEGT. The CDR3 is CASSVTGYTEAFF. CDR3 bases: TGTGCCAGCAGCGTAACAGGATACACTGAAGCTTTCTTT.

The chain carries TRBV12-3 or TRBV12-4 and TRBJ2-3; unclear D gene. The CDR3 runs 11 residues. The V gene lost 4 bases and the J gene lost 3 bases, with 2 bases spanning the gap. Here the CDR3 reads CASSSTDTQYF. Written as DNA, the CDR3 is TGTGCCAGCAGTTCTACAGATACGCAGTATTTT.

The V and J genes are TRBV5-1 and TRBJ1-4; tentative D call: TRBD1 (5 bases). This CDR3 is built from 13 residues. Deletions cut 5 bases from V and 6 bases from J, with 11 bases between. Germline CDR1 and CDR2: SGHRS and YFSETQ. The CDR3 sequence is CASRRQGDEKLFF. The DNA for the CDR3 is TGCGCCAGCAGGCGGCAGGGCGATGAAAAACTGTTTTTT.

The chain combines TRBV7-6 with TRBJ2-3, with TRBD2 matching over 10 bases. CDR1 is SGHVS and CDR2 is FNYEAQ in the germline V gene. This CDR3 is built from 16 residues. V trimming: 6 bases; J trimming: 4 bases; junction bases outside the gene matches: 10. The CDR3 DNA is TGTGCCAGCAGTCCGGGAGCGGGGGGGCGGTCAGATACGCAGTATTTT. It encodes CASSPGAGGRSDTQYF.

The chain joins TRBV30 to TRBJ1-6; D remains ambiguous. The CDR3 totals 14 residues. Germline loops: CDR1 GTSNPN, CDR2 SVGIG (reference sequence). V gave up 3 bases and J gave up 7 bases, with 13 bases separating them. The CDR3 coding sequence is TGTGCCTGGAGCCTGCCTAGTACGAATTCACCCCTCCACTTT. It codes for CAWSLPSTNSPLHF.

This clone has just one count. The chain recombines TRBV2 with TRBJ2-7; D is possibly TRBD1 (6 bases). The V end lost 6 bases, the J end lost 4 bases, and 13 bases lay between the germline ends. The CDR3 consists of 13 residues. The germline gives CDR1 SNHLY, CDR2 FYNNEI. The CDR3 is CASRAGQSYEQYF. CDR3 nucleotide sequence: TGTGCCAGCAGGGCAGGACAGTCTTACGAGCAGTACTTC.

The chain couples TRBV2 to TRBJ1-2, with D possibly being TRBD1 (5 bases). From germline, CDR1 is SNHLY and CDR2 FYNNEI. V was trimmed by 1 base and J by 7 bases, leaving 10 bases between them. This CDR3 has 13 amino acids. As DNA, the CDR3 is TGTGCCAGCAGTGAAGGCAGGGAGGGTGGCTACACCTTC. It yields the protein CASSEGREGGYTF.

The table lists this clone with a few counts. This sample includes further DNA sequences coding for the same CDR3. V is TRBV30 and J is TRBJ1-5; D possibly corresponds to TRBD1 (6 bases). CDR1 and CDR2 from the germline V gene are GTSNPN and SVGIG (reference sequence). The CDR3 extends over 13 amino acids. The V and J ends lost 3 bases and 6 bases respectively, with 12 bases between them. The CDR3 DNA reads as TGTGCCTGGAGCGCACAGGGTAGTCAGCCCCAGCATTTT. This translates into CAWSAQGSQPQHF.

The chain recombines TRBV10-3 with TRBJ1-2; the match to TRBD1 covers 7 bases. Trimming cost V 10 bases and J 8 bases; bases outside gene matches: 10. CDR1 is ENHRY and CDR2 is SYGVKD in the germline V gene. CDR3 length: 12 residues. The CDR3 here is CATQKGALGYTF. DNA of the CDR3: TGTGCCACCCAAAAGGGGGCCTTGGGCTACACCTTC.

This CDR3 reads CASSRQLQGIYNEQFF. CDR3 sequence (DNA): TGCGCCAGCAGCCGCCAACTGCAGGGGATTTACAATGAGCAGTTCTTC. The V call is TRBV4-1, the J call TRBJ2-1; weak D call: TRBD1 (6 bases). Germline V lookup: CDR1 MGHRA, CDR2 YSYEKL. The CDR3 has 16 amino acids. V lost 4 bases, J lost 4 bases, and 17 bases lay in between.

The chain couples TRBV4-2 to TRBJ2-3; D gene ambiguous. Germline V gives CDR1 LGHNA, CDR2 YNFKEQ. Trimming removed 1 base at V and 2 bases at J, with 7 bases between. This CDR3 comprises 14 residues. DNA for the CDR3: TGTGCCAGCAGCCAAGTAGTCCACACAGATACGCAGTATTTT. This sequence encodes CASSQVVHTDTQYF.

CDR3 DNA sequence: TGCAGCGTGGGGGGAGGACAGGGTCGCGAGCAGTACTTC. This encodes CSVGGGQGREQYF. This sequence joins TRBV29-1 and TRBJ2-7; 8 nucleotides agree with TRBD1. CDR1 is SQVTM, CDR2 ANQGSEA, per germline. V shed 6 bases, J shed 6 bases, and the junction held 10 bases outside the gene matches. The CDR3 runs to 13 residues.

The V and J genes are TRBV12-3 or TRBV12-4 and TRBJ1-1, with D perhaps matching TRBD1 (5 bases). Deletions cut 6 bases from V and 10 bases from J, with 15 bases between. There are 12 residues in the CDR3. Here the CDR3 reads CASSTEGPRAFF. Written as DNA, the CDR3 is TGTGCCAGCAGCACGGAGGGGCCTCGAGCTTTCTTT.

This clone showed up just a few times. Different DNA sequences within this sample yield the same CDR3. The V and J genes are TRBV5-4 and TRBJ2-1, with TRBD2 identical over 12 bases. CDR3 length: 15 residues. From germline, CDR1 is SGHNT and CDR2 YYREEE (reference sequence). V shed 2 bases, J shed 4 bases, and the junction held 1 base outside the gene matches. CDR3 in amino acids: CASSLTSGGYNEQFF. The CDR3 nucleotides read TGTGCCAGCAGCTTAACTAGCGGGGGGTACAATGAGCAGTTCTTC.

The genes are TRBV4-1 and TRBJ2-3, with TRBD2 as a possible D gene (5 bases). The germline CDR1 and CDR2 sequences are MGHRA and YSYEKL. The V end was cut by 1 base, the J end by 1 base, with 15 bases between. The CDR3 has 17 amino acids. The CDR3 here is CASSQVPASYGTDTQYF. The CDR3 DNA is TGCGCCAGCAGCCAAGTGCCGGCTAGCTATGGCACAGATACGCAGTATTTT.